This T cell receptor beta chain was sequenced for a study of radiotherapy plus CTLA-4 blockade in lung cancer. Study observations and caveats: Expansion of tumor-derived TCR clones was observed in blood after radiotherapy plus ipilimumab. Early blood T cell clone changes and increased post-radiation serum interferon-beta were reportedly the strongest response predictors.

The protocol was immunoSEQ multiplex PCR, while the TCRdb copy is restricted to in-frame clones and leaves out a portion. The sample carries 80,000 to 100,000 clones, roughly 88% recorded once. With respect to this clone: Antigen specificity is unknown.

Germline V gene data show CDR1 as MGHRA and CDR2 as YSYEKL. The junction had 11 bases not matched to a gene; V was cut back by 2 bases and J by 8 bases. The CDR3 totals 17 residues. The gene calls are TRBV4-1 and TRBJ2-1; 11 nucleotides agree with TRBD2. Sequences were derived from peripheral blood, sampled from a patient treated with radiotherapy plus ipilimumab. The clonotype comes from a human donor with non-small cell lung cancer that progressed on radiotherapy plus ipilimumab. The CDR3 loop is CASSQQPAGLAVYEQFF. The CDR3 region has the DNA TGCGCCAGCAGCCAACAGCCCGCGGGACTAGCGGTCTATGAGCAGTTCTTC.